The present T cell receptor (beta chain) was sequenced within a study of shared clonotypes between healthy human individuals. About the research overall: Plates per donor: three CD4 naive, three CD4 memory, two CD8 naive, one CD8 memory.

CD45RO negativity and positive selection for CCR7 defined naive CD8 cells, a population that excluded terminally differentiated effector memory CD45RA+ cells. Study-level findings and limits: Against clonotypes common to all four donors, non-shared ones had lower generation probabilities.

It was across several immunoSEQ plates that each subset's genomic DNA was evenly split. The protocol was immunoSEQ multiplex PCR, while the TCRdb copy is restricted to in-frame clones and leaves out a portion. The sample includes about 650,000 clones, roughly 96% of them seen just once. Remarks on this clone: Its target is unknown. In the same sample, other DNA sequences code for this CDR3.

V was pared by 5 bases and J by 4 bases, with 6 bases between. Germline CDR1 is MNHNS and CDR2 is SASEGT. The CDR3 runs to 11 residues. Sequenced: naive CD8+ T cells sorted from blood. The clonotype comes from a woman aged 25 to 39 in good health. The genes are TRBV6-1 and TRBJ2-7, with a weak D call TRBD2 (5 bases). In nucleotides, the CDR3 is TGTGCCAGCAGTAGAGGGTACGAGCAGTACTTC. This gives the protein CASSRGYEQYF.